This T cell receptor beta chain was documented in a study of T cells after yellow fever vaccination. Across the study: SMART-Seq v4 Ultra Low Input handled preparation of low-cell-number fractions.

Findings and limits, study-wide: Abundant clonotypes (contaminants from the bulk population) could be present in FACS-sorted repertoires. After the booster, 96% of CD4 and about nine tenths of CD8 primary-response clones were re-detected.

CDR3 length: 14 amino acids. V lost 4 bases and J lost 1, with 13 bases in between. Germline assignment: CDR1 SQVTM and CDR2 ANQGSEA. This clonotype came up many times. Its specificity is unknown. The 5'RACE template-switching step produced TCR cDNA and added a universal primer site and UMIs. TCRdb re-called the 5' RACE reads through MiXCR, storing one row per CDR3 protein. The sample has hundreds of thousands of distinct CDR3 sequences; about 5.2% are singletons. The source material was CD4+ T cells sorted from PBMCs, sampled on the day of the yellow fever booster vaccination. The receptor was isolated from a man aged 18 to 29 who received the YFV17D yellow fever vaccine. V is TRBV29-1 and J is TRBJ1-1; a possible D gene is TRBD1 (6 bases). The CDR3 DNA reads TGCAGCGTTGCGACCGGGACAAGGAACACTGAAGCTTTCTTT. Protein product: CSVATGTRNTEAFF.